The entry below describes one TCR beta chain. No cognate antigen has been identified for it. No qualities accompany the bases; no much larger clone lies one base away. This sample was taken from a study of blood T cell repertoires in COVID-19 (dated by TCRdb to 2018 to 2020). About the investigation overall: The collaborator samples originated in the United States, Italy and Spain and spanned the acute and convalescent phases of COVID-19. The material from the prospective study consisted of cDNA or gDNA derived from T cells, B-cell-depleted T cells, or PBMCs. The samples were drawn from the first 160 participants of the ongoing ImmuneRACE study and from 1,254 subjects provided by 6 global collaborators. The sample metadata nearly always contained a de-identified subject ID, COVID-19 status, age in years and sex. A freely available public database, intended as a resource for researchers studying the immune response to SARS-CoV-2, is where the repertoires were released. Subjects who had been exposed to COVID-19, were actively infected with it, or had recovered from it provided the deeply sampled blood TCRbeta repertoires that made up the dataset. HLA class I and class II types, where available, came from metadata supplied by the sample provider rather than from assay-based typing.

Relative to germline, V is missing 1 base and J is missing 4 bases, with 0 bases of the junction outside any gene match. CDR1 and CDR2, per the germline V gene, are SGHDT and YYEEEE. The CDR3 starts with the cysteine, ends with the phenylalanine, and has 13 residues. Only the CDR3 part of the read is kept: 39 bases, read in frame from the first base. TCRbeta CDR3 regions were amplified from genomic DNA by means of the immunoSEQ Assay, a bias-controlled multiplex PCR. Processing in the source paper ran as follows. The number of nucleated cells in each sample was estimated by amplification of reference gene primers within the assay. Sequence reads were collapsed and filtered to measure the absolute abundance of every unique TCRbeta CDR3 rearrangement. For each sample, productive Simpson clonality was calculated as the square root of Simpson's diversity index over productive rearrangements. Held by TCRdb, this immuneACCESS table contains in-frame sequences only and omits some clones. Under half of the omission traces to an unresolved V gene where checked; the cause of the rest is unknown. V and J calls and clone size are those listed in that table; D and trimming were worked out from the DNA. A total of over 250,000 clones appear in this sample, around 89% of them only once. The ten largest clones add up to 2.4% of the sample.

Enrolling through a virtual design, the prospective study's participants ranged in age from about 18 to 89 years and lived across more than 20 United States geographic areas. In the prospective study, cohorts were assigned on the basis of participant-reported clinical history obtained from a screening survey and a study questionnaire. For ImmuneRACE Cohort 3, a participant was defined as recovered based on two consecutive negative NP/OP PCR tests, clearance by a healthcare professional, or resolution of symptoms. Mobile phlebotomists in the prospective study collected whole blood, serum and a nasopharyngeal or oropharyngeal swab from every participant. Participants in the prospective study had the option to provide additional blood draws and questionnaires over a roughly 2-month period. Prospective study blood samples were shipped either frozen or at room temperature before DNA extraction. General findings and caveats noted by the study authors: The amount of clinical and demographic metadata varied by source and participant and was provided uncurated.

The chain couples TRBV5-6 to TRBJ1-1; 8 middle bases align to TRBD1. The sequence was collected from a woman aged 18-29 years who had recovered from COVID-19. The sample comprised PBMCs or T cells enriched from blood (not recorded which). The CDR3 in this case is CASSLTGGTEAFF. The nucleotide sequence is given as TGTGCCAGCAGCTTGACAGGGGGCACTGAAGCTTTCTTT.